These T cell receptor beta chains were read from a single sample in a study of graft-versus-host responses after intestinal transplantation. Generated by immunoSEQ multiplex PCR, the TCRdb table keeps only in-frame clones and is missing some. The sample lists 15,000 to 19,000 clones; roughly a third were seen once. Here the sequenced sample was alloreactive CD4+ T cells from a mixed lymphocyte reaction culture, taken before intestinal transplant. The receptors derive from a human patient who received an intestinal transplant. Both conserved end residues are part of each CDR3. A D gene is named only where the DNA matches it firmly. The size entry is marked missing in some rows and otherwise reads once, few, many or a size class.

D gene	clone size	V gene	J gene	CDR3 protein	CDR3 DNA
NA	medium-sized	TRBV5-6	TRBJ2-2	CASSSGPGRGELFF	TGTGCCAGCAGCTCGGGACCCGGGAGAGGGGAGCTGTTTTTT
TRBD1	few	TRBV4-1	TRBJ2-2	CASSSPGQGYTGELFF	TGCGCCAGCAGCTCGCCAGGACAGGGGTACACCGGGGAGCTGTTTTTT
TRBD1	NA	TRBV6-5	TRBJ1-2	CASSYMDRGSYGYTF	TGTGCCAGCAGTTACATGGACAGGGGATCCTACGGCTACACCTTC
NA	NA	TRBV15	TRBJ1-3	CATSRDHRAGNTIYF	TGTGCCACCAGCAGAGACCACCGCGCTGGAAACACCATATATTTT
TRBD1	medium-sized	TRBV6-5	TRBJ2-7	CASRRGQGTYEQYF	TGTGCCAGCAGAAGAGGACAGGGAACCTACGAGCAGTACTTC
TRBD1	NA	TRBV12-5	TRBJ2-7	CASGHRGAYEQYF	TGTGCTAGTGGTCACAGGGGGGCCTACGAGCAGTACTTC
NA	NA	TRBV5-1	TRBJ2-2	CASSLLPGAGELFF	TGCGCCAGCAGCTTGTTACCGGGGGCGGGGGAGCTGTTTTTT
NA	NA	TRBV6-6	TRBJ2-7	CASTTVPGVGYYEQYF	TGTGCCAGCACCACAGTCCCAGGGGTGGGCTACTACGAGCAGTACTTC
NA	NA	TRBV19	TRBJ1-1	CASSPPRDSTEAFF	TGTGCCAGTAGTCCCCCCAGGGATAGCACTGAAGCTTTCTTT
NA	few	TRBV10-2	TRBJ1-2	CASTGLPGWGYTF	TGCGCCAGCACTGGACTCCCTGGCTGGGGCTACACCTTC
NA	NA	TRBV6-6	TRBJ1-1	CASSPQGADTEAFF	TGTGCCAGCAGTCCCCAGGGAGCCGACACTGAAGCTTTCTTT